This T cell receptor beta chain was captured in a study of vaccination effects on CD4 cells after COVID-19. The CDR3 sequence is 15 residues long. V was clipped by 2 bases and J by 2 bases, with 13 bases between them. CDR1 SGHAT and CDR2 FQNNGV come from the germline V gene. TCRdb's table, derived via immunoSEQ multiplex PCR, lists solely in-frame clones and lacks some. Of approximately 25,000 clones listed, around 63% are singletons. On this clone: Its target is not known.

Expansion of antigen-specific CD4+ T cells with viral peptide pools was carried out by the ViraFEST assay before sequencing. It was after around 10 days of culture that CD4+ T cells were isolated. All participants had two doses of either the BNT162b2 or mRNA-1273 vaccine. J is TRBJ2-7 and V is TRBV11-2; D might be TRBD1 (5 bases). Sequencing used CD4+ T cells from PBMCs cultured with SARS-CoV-2 spike peptides, obtained after COVID-19 vaccination. The sequence was collected from a human donor who received a COVID-19 vaccine. The CDR3, as DNA: TGTGCCAGCAGCTTAATAAAGGGGCCTACCTACGAGCAGTACTTC. Encoded protein: CASSLIKGPTYEQYF.